This T cell receptor beta chain was recorded in a study of shared clonotypes between healthy human individuals. Study-level points and caveats: Non-shared clonotypes displayed generation probabilities falling below those of clonotypes present in all four donors.

Of note for this clone: Its antigen is not identified.

V lost 9 bases and J 9 bases, leaving 18 bases between the germline ends. The CDR3 sequence is 13 residues long. Here immunoSEQ multiplex PCR was the method, and the copy in TCRdb shows in-frame clones only, minus some. There are hundreds of thousands of clones in the sample; about two thirds occur only once, and roughly 1.8% lies in the top ten. The source of this sequence is a young woman in good health. Sequencing input: memory CD4+ T cells sorted from blood. Regarding subset: CD45RA-negative fraction. The chain employs TRBV23-1 and TRBJ2-1; D tentatively reads TRBD1 or TRBD2 (5 bases each). Being an ORF, TRBV23-1 has a function that is uncertain. This CDR3 reads CARSKPRGPEQFF. The CDR3 nucleotides read TGCGCCAGAAGCAAACCCCGGGGCCCTGAGCAGTTCTTC.